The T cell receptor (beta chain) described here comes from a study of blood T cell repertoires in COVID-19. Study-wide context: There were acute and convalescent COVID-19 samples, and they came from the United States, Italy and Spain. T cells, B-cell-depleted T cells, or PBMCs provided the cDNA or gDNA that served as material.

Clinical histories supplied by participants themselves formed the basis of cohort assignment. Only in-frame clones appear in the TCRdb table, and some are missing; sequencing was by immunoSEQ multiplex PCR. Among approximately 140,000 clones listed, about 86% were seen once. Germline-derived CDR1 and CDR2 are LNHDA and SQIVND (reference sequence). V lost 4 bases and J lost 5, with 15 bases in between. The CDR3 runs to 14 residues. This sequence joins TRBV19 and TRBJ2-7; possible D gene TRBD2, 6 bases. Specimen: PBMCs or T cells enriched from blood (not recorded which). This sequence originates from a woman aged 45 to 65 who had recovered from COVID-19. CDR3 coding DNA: TGTGCCAGTAGTACCCAAGGGGAGGTCCACGAGCAGTACTTC. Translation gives CASSTQGEVHEQYF.